The clone carrying this TCR beta chain appeared a single time. This specimen belongs to a study of blood T cell repertoires in COVID-19. Study summary: Material from acute and convalescent COVID-19 was sourced from the United States, Italy and Spain. Sources were T cells, B-cell-depleted T cells, or PBMCs; the material itself was cDNA or gDNA.

The CDR3 covers 17 residues. V gave up 6 bases and J gave up 2 bases; unmatched junction bases: 15. CDR1 MNHNY and CDR2 SVGAGI come from the germline V gene (reference sequence). As originally analysed: Counts of nucleated cells, estimated from reference gene primer amplification, were obtained. Sequencing used immunoSEQ multiplex PCR; TCRdb keeps in-frame clones, though not all of them. For V, J and clone size, that table is used; D and trimming come from the DNA. The sample comprises over 150,000 clones, over 90% of which are singletons, and 0.5% to 0.6% rests with the top ten. This receptor was identified in a man aged 50 or older with acute or convalescent COVID-19. The specimen sequenced was peripheral blood. The chain recombines TRBV6-6 with TRBJ1-2; 7 positions match TRBD1. The CDR3 sequence is CASRRRGGQVPNYGYTF. CDR3 DNA: TGTGCCAGCAGGCGACGGGGAGGACAGGTCCCAAACTATGGCTACACCTTC.